The TCR beta chain described here comes from a study of CD8 T cells in Susac syndrome. Study-wide context: Clinically active disease was present in five or six of the sequenced Susac syndrome patients. Roughly eight of these patients were in remission.

This clonotype was observed once. Reverse transcription of roughly 0.5 to 1 ug RNA used random hexamers. Amplification of TCR beta CDR3 used immunoSEQ multiplex PCR across 54 Vbeta and 13 Jbeta. TCRdb processed the immunoSEQ multiplex PCR reads anew with MiXCR; each CDR3 protein has one entry. The sample includes fewer than 200,000 distinct CDR3 sequences, roughly 90% of them seen just once. Sequencing of TCR beta was performed on blood CD8+ T cells and on blood CD4+ T cells. The sequencing input was CD4+ T cells from PBMCs. This receptor was taken from a human donor with Susac syndrome.

CDR3 nucleotides: TGCAGTGCTTCGAGGGCTGATCGGGGTCAGCCCCAGCATTTT. This encodes CSASRADRGQPQHF. The V and J genes are TRBV20-1 and TRBJ1-5; D unresolved. Germline CDR1 is DFQATT and CDR2 is SNEGSKA (reference sequence). The CDR3 consists of 14 residues. V shed 5 bases and J shed 6 bases, with 17 bases lying between them.